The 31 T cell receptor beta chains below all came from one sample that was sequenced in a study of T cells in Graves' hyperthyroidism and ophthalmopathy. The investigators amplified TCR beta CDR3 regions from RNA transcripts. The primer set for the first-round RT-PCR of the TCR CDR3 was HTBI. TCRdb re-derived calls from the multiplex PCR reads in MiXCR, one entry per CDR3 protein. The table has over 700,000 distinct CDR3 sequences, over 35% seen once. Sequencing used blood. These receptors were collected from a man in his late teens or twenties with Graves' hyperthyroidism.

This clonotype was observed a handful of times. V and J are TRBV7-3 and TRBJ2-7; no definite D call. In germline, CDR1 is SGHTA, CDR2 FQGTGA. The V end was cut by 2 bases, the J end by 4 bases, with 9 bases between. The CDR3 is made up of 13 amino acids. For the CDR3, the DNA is TGTGCCAGCAGCTTAGGGAACCAATACGAGCAGTACTTC. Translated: CASSLGNQYEQYF.

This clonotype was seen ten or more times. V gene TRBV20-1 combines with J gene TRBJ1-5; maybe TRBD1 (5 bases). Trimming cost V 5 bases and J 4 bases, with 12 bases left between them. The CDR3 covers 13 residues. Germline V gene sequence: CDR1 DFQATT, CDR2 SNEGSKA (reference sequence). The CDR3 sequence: CSAQYQGNQPQHF. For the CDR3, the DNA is TGCAGTGCTCAGTACCAGGGTAATCAGCCCCAGCATTTT.

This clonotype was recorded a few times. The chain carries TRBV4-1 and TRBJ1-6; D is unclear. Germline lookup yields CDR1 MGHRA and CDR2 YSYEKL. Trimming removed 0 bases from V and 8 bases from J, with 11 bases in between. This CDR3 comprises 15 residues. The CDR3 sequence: CASSQDRGRDSPLHF. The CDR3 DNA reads TGCGCCAGCAGCCAAGATCGAGGAAGGGATTCACCCCTCCACTTT.

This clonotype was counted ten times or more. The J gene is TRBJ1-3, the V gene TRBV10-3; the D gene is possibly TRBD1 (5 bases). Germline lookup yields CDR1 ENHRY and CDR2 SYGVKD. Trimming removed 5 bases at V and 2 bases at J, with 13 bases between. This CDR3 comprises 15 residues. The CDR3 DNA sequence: TGTGCCATCAGTTTGGTACGGGGGACTGGAAACACCATATATTTT. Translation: CAISLVRGTGNTIYF.

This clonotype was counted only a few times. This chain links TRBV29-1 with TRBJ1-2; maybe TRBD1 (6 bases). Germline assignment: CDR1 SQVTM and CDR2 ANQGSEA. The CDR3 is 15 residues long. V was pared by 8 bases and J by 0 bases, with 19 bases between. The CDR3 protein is CSLGQRGLANYGYTF. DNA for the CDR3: TGCAGCCTAGGACAGCGGGGCCTAGCTAACTATGGCTACACCTTC.

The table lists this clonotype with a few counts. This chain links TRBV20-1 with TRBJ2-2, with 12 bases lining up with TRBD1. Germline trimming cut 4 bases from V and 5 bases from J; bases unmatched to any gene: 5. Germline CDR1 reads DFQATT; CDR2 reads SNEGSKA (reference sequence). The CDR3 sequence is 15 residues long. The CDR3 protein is CSAIKGQGATGELFF. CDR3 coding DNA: TGCAGTGCTATAAAGGGACAGGGGGCTACCGGGGAGCTGTTTTTT.

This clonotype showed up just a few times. CDR3 bases: TGTGCCAGCAGCTTGGGTAGCGGGAGGGGAGGAGAGACCCAGTACTTC. Translation: CASSLGSGRGGETQYF. The rearrangement uses TRBV5-6 and TRBJ2-5; 11 nucleotides line up with TRBD2. Germline loops: CDR1 SGHDT, CDR2 YYEEEE. J was trimmed by 4 bases and V by 0 bases; bases with no gene match: 5. The CDR3 is made up of 16 amino acids.

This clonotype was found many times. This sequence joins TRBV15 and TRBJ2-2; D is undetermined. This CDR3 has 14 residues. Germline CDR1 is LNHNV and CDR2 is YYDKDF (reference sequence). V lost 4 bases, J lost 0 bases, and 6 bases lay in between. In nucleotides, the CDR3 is TGTGCCACCAGCAACGGACCGAACACCGGGGAGCTGTTTTTT. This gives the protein CATSNGPNTGELFF.

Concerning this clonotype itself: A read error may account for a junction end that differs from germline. CDR3 residues: CASSWAGNQPQHF. The CDR3, as DNA: TGCGCCAGCAGTTGGGCGGGCAATCAGCCCCAGCATTTT. The J gene is TRBJ1-5, the V gene TRBV7-9; no reliable D call. Germline V gives CDR1 SEHNR, CDR2 FQNEAQ (reference sequence). This CDR3 has 13 residues.

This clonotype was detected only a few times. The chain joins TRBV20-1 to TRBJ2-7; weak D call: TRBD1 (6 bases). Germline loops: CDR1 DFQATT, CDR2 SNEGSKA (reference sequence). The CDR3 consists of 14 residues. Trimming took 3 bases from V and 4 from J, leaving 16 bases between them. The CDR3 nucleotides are TGCAGTGCTAGCCAGTTGACAGGCTCTTACGAGCAGTACTTC. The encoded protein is CSASQLTGSYEQYF.

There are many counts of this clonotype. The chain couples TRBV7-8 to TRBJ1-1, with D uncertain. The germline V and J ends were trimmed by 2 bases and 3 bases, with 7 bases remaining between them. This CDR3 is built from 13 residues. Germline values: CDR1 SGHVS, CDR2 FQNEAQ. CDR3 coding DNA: TGTGCCAGCAGCTTATCGGTTTACACTGAAGCTTTCTTT. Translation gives CASSLSVYTEAFF.

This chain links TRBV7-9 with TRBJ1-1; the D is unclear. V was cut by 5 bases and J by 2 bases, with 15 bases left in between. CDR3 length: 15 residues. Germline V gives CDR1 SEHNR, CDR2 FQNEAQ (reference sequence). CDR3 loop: CASSLRTASNTEAFF. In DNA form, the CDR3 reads TGTGCCAGCAGCCTCCGGACGGCTTCAAACACTGAAGCTTTCTTT.

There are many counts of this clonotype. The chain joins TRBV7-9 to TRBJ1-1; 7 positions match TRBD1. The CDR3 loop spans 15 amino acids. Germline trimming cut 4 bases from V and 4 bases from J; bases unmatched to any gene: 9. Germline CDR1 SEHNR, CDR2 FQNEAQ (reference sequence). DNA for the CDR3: TGTGCCAGCAGCTCTTACAGGGGCTCGAGCACTGAAGCTTTCTTT. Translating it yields CASSSYRGSSTEAFF.

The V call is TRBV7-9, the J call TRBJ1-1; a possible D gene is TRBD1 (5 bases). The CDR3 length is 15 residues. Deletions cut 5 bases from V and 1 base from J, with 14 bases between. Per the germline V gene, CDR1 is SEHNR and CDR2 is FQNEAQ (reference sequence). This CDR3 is CASSPQGDGNTEAFF. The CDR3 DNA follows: TGTGCCAGCAGCCCCCAAGGGGATGGGAACACTGAAGCTTTCTTT.

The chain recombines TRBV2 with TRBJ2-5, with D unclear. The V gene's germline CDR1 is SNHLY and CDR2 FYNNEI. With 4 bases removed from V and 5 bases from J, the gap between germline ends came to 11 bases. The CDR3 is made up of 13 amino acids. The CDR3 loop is CASSVLNGETQYF. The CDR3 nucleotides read TGTGCCAGCAGTGTCCTAAATGGGGAGACCCAGTACTTC.

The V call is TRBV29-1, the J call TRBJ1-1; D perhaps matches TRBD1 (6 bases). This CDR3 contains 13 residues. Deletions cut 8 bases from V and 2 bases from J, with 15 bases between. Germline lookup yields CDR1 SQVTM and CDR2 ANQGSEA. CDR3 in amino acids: CSSNRDGNTEAFF. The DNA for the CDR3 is TGCAGCTCCAACAGGGATGGAAACACTGAAGCTTTCTTT. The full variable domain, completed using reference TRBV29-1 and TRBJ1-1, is SAVISQKPSRDICQRGTSLTIQCQVDSQVTMMFWYRQQPGQSLTLIATANQGSEATYESGFVIDKFPISRPNLTFSTLTVSNMSPEDSSIYLCSSNRDGNTEAFFGQGTRLTVV.

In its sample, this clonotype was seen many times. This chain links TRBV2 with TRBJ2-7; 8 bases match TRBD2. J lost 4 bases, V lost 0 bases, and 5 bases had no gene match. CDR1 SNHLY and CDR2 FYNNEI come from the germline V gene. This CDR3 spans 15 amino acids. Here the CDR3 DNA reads TGTGCCAGCAGTGAAGCGCTTCCGGGAGGGTACGAGCAGTACTTC. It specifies CASSEALPGGYEQYF.

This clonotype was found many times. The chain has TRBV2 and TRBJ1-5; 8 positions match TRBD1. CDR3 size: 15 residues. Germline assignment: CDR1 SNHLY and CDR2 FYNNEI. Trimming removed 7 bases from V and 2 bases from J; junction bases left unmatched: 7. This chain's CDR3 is CASTPDRGGNQPQHF. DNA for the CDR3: TGTGCCAGCACCCCCGACAGGGGCGGCAATCAGCCCCAGCATTTT. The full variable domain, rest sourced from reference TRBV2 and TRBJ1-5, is EPEVTQTPSHQVTQMGQEVILRCVPISNHLYFYWYRQILGQKVEFLVSFYNNEISEKSEIFDDQFSVERPDGSNFTLKIRSTKLEDSAMYFCASTPDRGGNQPQHFGDGTRLSIL.

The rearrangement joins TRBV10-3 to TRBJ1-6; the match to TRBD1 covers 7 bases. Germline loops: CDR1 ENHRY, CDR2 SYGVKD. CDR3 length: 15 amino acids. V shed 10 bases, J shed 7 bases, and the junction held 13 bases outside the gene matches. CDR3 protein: CATRIRDRANSPLHF. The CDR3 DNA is TGTGCCACCAGGATCCGGGACAGAGCGAATTCACCCCTCCACTTT.

The CDR3 DNA is TGTGCCAGCAGTTTAGCGGGAGGGGAAGAGACCCAGCATTTT. It translates to CASSLAGGEETQHF. The V gene is TRBV12-3 or TRBV12-4, the J gene TRBJ1-5, with D tentatively TRBD1 (5 bases). The CDR3 has 14 residues. Trimming shortened V by 0 bases and J by 11 bases, and 14 bases separated the two germline ends.

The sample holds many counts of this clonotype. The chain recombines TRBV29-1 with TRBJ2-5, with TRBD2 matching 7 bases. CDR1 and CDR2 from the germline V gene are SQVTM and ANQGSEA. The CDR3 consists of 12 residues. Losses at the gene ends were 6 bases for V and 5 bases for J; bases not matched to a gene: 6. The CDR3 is CSVGEGLETQYF. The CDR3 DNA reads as TGCAGCGTGGGGGAGGGGTTGGAGACCCAGTACTTC.

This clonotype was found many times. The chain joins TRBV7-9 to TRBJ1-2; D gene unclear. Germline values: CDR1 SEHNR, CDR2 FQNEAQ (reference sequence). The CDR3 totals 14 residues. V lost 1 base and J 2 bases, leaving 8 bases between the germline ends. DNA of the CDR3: TGTGCCAGCAGCTTAGAAAGAGGGAACTATGGCTACACCTTC. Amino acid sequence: CASSLERGNYGYTF.

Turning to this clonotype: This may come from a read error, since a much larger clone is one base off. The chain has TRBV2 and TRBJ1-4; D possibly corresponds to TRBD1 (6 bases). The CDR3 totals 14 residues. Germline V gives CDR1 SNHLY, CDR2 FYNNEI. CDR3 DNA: TGTGCCAGCAGTTCGACAGGACCCAATGAAGAACTGTTTTTT. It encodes CASSSTGPNEELFF.

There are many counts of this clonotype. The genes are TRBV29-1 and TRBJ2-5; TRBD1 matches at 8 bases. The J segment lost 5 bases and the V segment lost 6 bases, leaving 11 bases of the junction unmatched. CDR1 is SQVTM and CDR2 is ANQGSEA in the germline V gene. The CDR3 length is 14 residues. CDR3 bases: TGCAGCGTCACGTCCCAGGGGGCCGGCGAGACCCAGTACTTC. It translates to CSVTSQGAGETQYF.

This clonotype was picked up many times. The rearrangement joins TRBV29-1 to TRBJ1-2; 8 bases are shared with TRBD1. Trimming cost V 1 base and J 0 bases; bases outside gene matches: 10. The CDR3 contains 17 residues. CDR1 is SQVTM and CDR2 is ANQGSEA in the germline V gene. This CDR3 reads CSVEGRGQAFSNYGYTF. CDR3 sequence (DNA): TGCAGCGTTGAAGGGCGGGGACAGGCCTTTTCTAACTATGGCTACACCTTC.

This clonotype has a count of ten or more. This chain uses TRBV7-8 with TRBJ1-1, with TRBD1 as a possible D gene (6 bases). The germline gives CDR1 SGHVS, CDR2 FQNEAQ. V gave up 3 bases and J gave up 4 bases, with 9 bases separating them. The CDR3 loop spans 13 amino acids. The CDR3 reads CASSFRGGTEAFF. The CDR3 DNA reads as TGTGCCAGCAGCTTCAGGGGCGGCACTGAAGCTTTCTTT.

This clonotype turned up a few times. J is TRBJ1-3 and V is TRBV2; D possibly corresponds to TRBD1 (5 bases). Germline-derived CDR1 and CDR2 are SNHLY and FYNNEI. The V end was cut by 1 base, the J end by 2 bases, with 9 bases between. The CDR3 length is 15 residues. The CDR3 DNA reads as TGTGCCAGCAGTGAAGTTAGGGGAACTGGAAACACCATATATTTT. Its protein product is CASSEVRGTGNTIYF. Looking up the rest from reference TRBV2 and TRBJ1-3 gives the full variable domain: EPEVTQTPSHQVTQMGQEVILRCVPISNHLYFYWYRQILGQKVEFLVSFYNNEISEKSEIFDDQFSVERPDGSNFTLKIRSTKLEDSAMYFCASSEVRGTGNTIYFGEGSWLTVV.

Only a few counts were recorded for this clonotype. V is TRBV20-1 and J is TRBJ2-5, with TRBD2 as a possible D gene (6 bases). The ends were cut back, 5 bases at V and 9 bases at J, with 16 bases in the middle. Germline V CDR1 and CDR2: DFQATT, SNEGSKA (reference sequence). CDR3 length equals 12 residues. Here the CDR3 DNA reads TGCAGTGCTGGGACTTTTTATCTGGCCCAGTACTTC. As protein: CSAGTFYLAQYF.

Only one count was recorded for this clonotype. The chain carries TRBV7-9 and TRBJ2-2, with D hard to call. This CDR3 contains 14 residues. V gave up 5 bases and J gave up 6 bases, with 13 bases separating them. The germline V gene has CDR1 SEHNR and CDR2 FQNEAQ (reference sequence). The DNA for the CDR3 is TGTGCCAGCAGCCCGGATGGGATCCCCGGGGAGCTGTTTTTT. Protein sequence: CASSPDGIPGELFF. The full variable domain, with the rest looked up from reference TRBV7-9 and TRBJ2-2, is DTGVSQNPRHKITKRGQNVTFRCDPISEHNRLYWYRQTLGQGPEFLTYFQNEAQLEKSRLLSDRFSAERPKGSFSTLEIQRTEQGDSAMYLCASSPDGIPGELFFGEGSRLTVL.

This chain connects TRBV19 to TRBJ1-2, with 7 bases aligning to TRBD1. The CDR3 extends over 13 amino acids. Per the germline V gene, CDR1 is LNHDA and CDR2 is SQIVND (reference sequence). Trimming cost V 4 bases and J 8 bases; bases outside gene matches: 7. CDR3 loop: CASSRQGTGGYTF. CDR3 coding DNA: TGTGCCAGTAGTAGACAGGGTACCGGCGGCTACACCTTC.

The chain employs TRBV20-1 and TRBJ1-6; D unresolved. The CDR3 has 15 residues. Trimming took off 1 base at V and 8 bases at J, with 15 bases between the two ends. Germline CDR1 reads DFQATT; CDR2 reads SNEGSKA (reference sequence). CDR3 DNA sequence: TGCAGTGCTAGAGCTTCGGCGGGGTGGGATTCACCCCTCCACTTT. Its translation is CSARASAGWDSPLHF.